This T cell receptor (beta chain) was obtained from a study of T-cell reconstitution after alpha-beta-depleted transplantation in children. Findings and caveats of the study: Some patients' high day-60 TCRbeta diversity was traced to surviving recipient T cells and thymic progenitors. Several hundred graft clones that had expanded were reportedly the source of alpha-beta T cells about two months after transplant. By one year post-transplant, T-cell counts and diversity largely arose from T cells that were newly produced.

V trimming: 5 bases; J trimming: 6 bases; junction bases outside the gene matches: 9. The CDR3 runs 15 residues. Preparing the TCRbeta library involved the use of unique molecular identifiers. Via MiXCR, TCRdb re-called the PCR reads, giving one row per CDR3 protein. The sample includes more than 200,000 distinct CDR3 sequences, around 25% seen only once; the top ten take about 2.8%. This clonotype has a count of ten or more. Its antigen is as yet unknown. The source is a girl aged 2 to 10 with Fanconi anemia, due to receive a stem cell transplant. Sequencing was performed on PBMCs, taken before TCRalphabeta/CD19-depleted stem cell transplant. The rearrangement joins TRBV12-3 or TRBV12-4 to TRBJ2-1; 8 nucleotides line up with TRBD1. The CDR3 nucleotides are TGTGCCAGCAGTGCCAGGGGGCGGTCTTCCAATGAGCAGTTCTTC. Protein product: CASSARGRSSNEQFF.